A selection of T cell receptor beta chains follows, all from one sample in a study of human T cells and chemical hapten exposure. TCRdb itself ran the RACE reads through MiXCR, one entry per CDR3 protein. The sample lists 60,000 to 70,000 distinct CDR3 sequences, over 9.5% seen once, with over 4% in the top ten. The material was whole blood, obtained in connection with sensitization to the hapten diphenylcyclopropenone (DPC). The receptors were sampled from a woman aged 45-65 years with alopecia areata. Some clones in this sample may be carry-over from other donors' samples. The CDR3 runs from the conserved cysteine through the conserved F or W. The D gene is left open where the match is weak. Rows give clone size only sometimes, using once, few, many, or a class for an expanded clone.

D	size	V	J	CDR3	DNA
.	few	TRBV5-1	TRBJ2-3	CASSWLADTQYF	TGCGCCAGCAGCTGGCTAGCAGATACGCAGTATTTT
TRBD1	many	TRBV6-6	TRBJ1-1	CASSYSPGGTEAFF	TGTGCCAGCAGTTACTCCCCAGGGGGCACTGAAGCTTTCTTT
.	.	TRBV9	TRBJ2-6	CASSSRTGANVLTF	TGTGCCAGCAGCTCCCGGACGGGGGCCAACGTCCTGACTTTC
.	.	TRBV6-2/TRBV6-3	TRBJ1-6	CASSYAGSVTTPLHF	TGTGCCAGCAGTTATGCAGGGTCGGTGACGACGCCCCTCCACTTT
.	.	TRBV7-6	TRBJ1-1	CASSLRSSGDTEAFF	TGTGCCAGCAGCTTACGGTCCTCTGGGGACACTGAAGCTTTCTTT
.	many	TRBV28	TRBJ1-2	CASSSSPQTHGYTF	TGTGCCAGCAGTTCATCCCCTCAGACGCATGGCTACACCTTC
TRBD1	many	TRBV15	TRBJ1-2	CATSRWTGSYGYTF	TGTGCCACCAGCAGATGGACAGGGAGCTATGGCTACACCTTC
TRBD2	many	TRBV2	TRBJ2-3	CASSEALLAGSTDTQYF	TGTGCCAGCAGTGAAGCGCTTCTAGCGGGCTCCACAGATACGCAGTATTTT
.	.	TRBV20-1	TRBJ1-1	CSAAPGGTEAFF	TGCAGTGCCGCCCCTGGTGGCACTGAAGCTTTCTTT
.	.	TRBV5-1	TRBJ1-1	CASSPGGAFNTEAFF	TGCGCCAGCAGCCCTGGAGGGGCGTTTAACACTGAAGCTTTCTTT
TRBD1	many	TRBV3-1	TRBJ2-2	CASSPEGQGYTGELFF	TGTGCCAGCAGCCCGGAGGGACAGGGCTACACCGGGGAGCTGTTTTTT
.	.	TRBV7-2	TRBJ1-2	CASSSHGRPRGYTF	TGTGCCAGCAGCTCTCATGGACGTCCCAGGGGCTACACCTTC
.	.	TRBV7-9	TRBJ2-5	CASSSYQETQYF	TGTGCCAGCAGCTCGTACCAAGAGACCCAGTACTTC
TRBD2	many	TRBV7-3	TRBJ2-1	CASSLSGGYEQFF	TGTGCCAGCAGCTTGAGCGGGGGGTATGAGCAGTTCTTC
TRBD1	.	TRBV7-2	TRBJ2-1	CASSPGQGRNNEQFF	TGTGCCAGCAGCCCGGGACAGGGGAGGAACAATGAGCAGTTCTTC
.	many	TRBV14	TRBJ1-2	CASSAGLRYGYTF	TGTGCCAGCAGCGCCGGATTGCGCTATGGCTACACCTTC
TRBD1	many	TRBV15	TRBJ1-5	CATSPWDRASNQPQHF	TGTGCCACCAGCCCGTGGGACAGGGCTAGCAATCAGCCCCAGCATTTT
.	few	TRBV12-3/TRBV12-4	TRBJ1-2	CASSPTGVGYGYTF	TGTGCCAGCAGTCCGACCGGGGTGGGCTATGGCTACACCTTC
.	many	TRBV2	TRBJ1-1	CAEAGSTEAFF	TGTGCCGAGGCGGGGTCTACTGAAGCTTTCTTT
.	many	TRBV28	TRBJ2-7	CASRGGGRREQYF	TGTGCCAGCAGGGGTGGGGGGCGCCGCGAGCAGTACTTC
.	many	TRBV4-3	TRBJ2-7	CASSQERRGGEQYF	TGCGCCAGCAGCCAAGAGAGGCGAGGAGGGGAGCAGTACTTC
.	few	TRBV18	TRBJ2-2	CASSPGTGELFF	TGTGCCAGCTCACCAGGCACCGGGGAGCTGTTTTTT
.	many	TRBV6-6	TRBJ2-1	CASSYGTSSYNEQFF	TGTGCCAGCAGTTACGGTACGAGCTCCTACAATGAGCAGTTCTTC
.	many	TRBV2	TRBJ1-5	CASRDLLGQPQHF	TGTGCCAGCAGGGACTTGCTGGGTCAGCCCCAGCATTTT
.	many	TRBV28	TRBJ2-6	CASSPPQQGGFGANVLTF	TGTGCCAGCAGCCCCCCCCAGCAGGGGGGGTTTGGGGCCAACGTCCTGACTTTC
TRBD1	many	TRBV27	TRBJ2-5	CASRGQDYQETQYF	TGTGCCAGTAGGGGACAGGACTACCAAGAGACCCAGTACTTC
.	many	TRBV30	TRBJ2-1	CAWGGQSNEQFF	TGTGCCTGGGGGGGACAATCTAATGAGCAGTTCTTC
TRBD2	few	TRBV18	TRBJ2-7	CASSPPWEGPLYEQYF	TGTGCCAGCTCACCACCGTGGGAGGGGCCCCTTTACGAGCAGTACTTC
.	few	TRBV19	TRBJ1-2	CASSIDPGTPSYGYTF	TGTGCCAGTAGTATAGATCCGGGGACACCCTCATATGGCTACACCTTC
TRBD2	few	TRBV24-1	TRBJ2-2	CATSDTGTSGVTGELFF	TGTGCCACCAGTGACACCGGGACTAGCGGGGTCACCGGGGAGCTGTTTTTT
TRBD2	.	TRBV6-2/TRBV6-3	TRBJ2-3	CASRGTSALTDTQYF	TGTGCCAGCAGGGGTACTAGCGCCCTCACAGATACGCAGTATTTT
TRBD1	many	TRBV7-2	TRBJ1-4	CASSLGGRGQRTNEKLFF	TGTGCCAGCAGCTTAGGGGGCAGGGGGCAGCGGACTAATGAAAAACTGTTTTTT
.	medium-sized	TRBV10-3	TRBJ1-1	CAAQGSPTGDTEAFF	TGTGCCGCCCAAGGATCTCCGACGGGCGACACTGAAGCTTTCTTT
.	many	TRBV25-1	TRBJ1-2	CASSGGGYTF	TGTGCCAGCAGTGGGGGCGGCTACACCTTC
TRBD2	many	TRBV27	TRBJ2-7	CASSLGEWRGTHEQYF	TGTGCCAGCAGTTTGGGGGAATGGCGGGGGACTCACGAGCAGTACTTC
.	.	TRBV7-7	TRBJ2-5	CASSSGPEETQYF	TGTGCTAGCAGCTCCGGGCCCGAAGAGACCCAGTACTTC
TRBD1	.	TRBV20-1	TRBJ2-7	CSATGQSYEQYF	TGCAGTGCCACGGGACAGTCATACGAGCAGTACTTC
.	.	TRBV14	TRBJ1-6	CASSQKAGWGTLSPLHF	TGTGCCAGCAGCCAAAAGGCGGGATGGGGGACCCTTTCACCCCTCCACTTT
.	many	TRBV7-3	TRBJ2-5	CASSLSPDPTQYF	TGTGCCAGCAGCCTATCCCCAGACCCTACGCAGTACTTC
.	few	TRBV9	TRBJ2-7	CASSPSPERYEQYF	TGTGCCAGCAGCCCCTCACCAGAGAGGTACGAGCAGTACTTC
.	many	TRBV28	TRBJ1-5	CASSLWGAFGSQPQHF	TGTGCCAGCAGTTTATGGGGTGCCTTCGGGAGTCAGCCCCAGCATTTT
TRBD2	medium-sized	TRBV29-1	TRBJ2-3	CSAGTSGTADTQYF	TGCAGCGCCGGGACTAGCGGGACGGCAGATACGCAGTATTTT
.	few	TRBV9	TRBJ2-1	CASSVVQGPGHEQFF	TGTGCCAGCAGCGTAGTTCAGGGGCCAGGGCATGAGCAGTTCTTC
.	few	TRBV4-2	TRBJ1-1	CASSQDEARVNTEAFF	TGTGCCAGCAGCCAAGACGAAGCCAGGGTGAACACTGAAGCTTTCTTT
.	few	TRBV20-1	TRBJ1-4	CSAPRSGRGEKLFF	TGCAGTGCTCCCCGGTCGGGGCGCGGTGAAAAACTGTTTTTT
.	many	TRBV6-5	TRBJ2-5	CASSYSPGRETQYF	TGTGCCAGCAGTTACTCGCCGGGACGAGAGACCCAGTACTTC
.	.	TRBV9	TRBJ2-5	CASSVAGSGETQYF	TGTGCCAGCAGCGTAGCTGGCTCCGGGGAGACCCAGTACTTC
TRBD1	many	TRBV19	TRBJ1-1	CASTLLLRQGSTEAFF	TGTGCCAGTACTCTCCTGCTACGACAGGGGAGCACTGAAGCTTTCTTT
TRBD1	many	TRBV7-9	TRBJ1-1	CASSFPGQGALNTEAFF	TGTGCCAGCAGCTTCCCGGGACAGGGGGCGTTGAACACTGAAGCTTTCTTT
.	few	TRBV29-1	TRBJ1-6	CSVETGNNSPLHF	TGCAGCGTTGAAACAGGGAATAATTCACCCCTCCACTTT
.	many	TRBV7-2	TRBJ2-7	CASSHLTYEQYF	TGTGCCAGCAGCCACCTAACCTACGAGCAGTACTTC
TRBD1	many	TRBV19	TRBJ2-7	CASSGWDRLSRDASYEQYF	TGTGCCAGTAGTGGATGGGACAGACTTTCCCGGGACGCCTCCTACGAGCAGTACTTC
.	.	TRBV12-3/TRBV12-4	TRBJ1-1	CASSLSQSGGKGTEAFF	TGTGCCAGCAGTTTGTCTCAAAGCGGGGGAAAGGGCACTGAAGCTTTCTTT
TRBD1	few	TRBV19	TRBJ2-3	CASIRTGATDTQYF	TGTGCCAGTATCCGGACAGGGGCGACAGATACGCAGTATTTT
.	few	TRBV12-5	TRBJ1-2	CASGLTGLYGYTF	TGTGCTAGTGGCCTAACAGGTCTCTATGGCTACACCTTC
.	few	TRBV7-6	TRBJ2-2	CASSLVLGANTGELFF	TGTGCCAGCAGCTTAGTTTTAGGAGCGAACACCGGGGAGCTGTTTTTT
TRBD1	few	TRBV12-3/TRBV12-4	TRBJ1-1	CASRGQGGRTEAFF	TGTGCCAGCAGGGGACAGGGGGGTCGGACTGAAGCTTTCTTT
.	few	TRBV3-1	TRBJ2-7	CASSQGGKQYF	TGTGCCAGCAGCCAAGGAGGGAAGCAGTACTTC